The rows below give T cell receptor beta chains drawn from one sample of a study of OX40 agonist ivuxolimab in advanced cancers. The data were produced by immunoSEQ multiplex PCR, yet TCRdb's version contains in-frame clones alone and is incomplete. The sample lists roughly 67,000 clones, over 70% occurring once. Here the sequenced sample was CD4+ or CD8+ T cells sorted from blood, taken in a trial of the OX40 agonist ivuxolimab. Receptor source: an adult with an advanced solid tumor such as melanoma, head and neck, liver or kidney cancer. CDR3s include the opening cysteine and the closing phenylalanine or tryptophan. A D gene is named only where the DNA matches it firmly. Clone size, where shown, is once, few, many, or a class for clones that have expanded.

V	size	J	D	CDR3	DNA
TRBV18	once	TRBJ2-1	-	CASSPEAGEQFF	TGTGCCAGCTCACCCGAAGCGGGTGAGCAGTTCTTC
TRBV5-6	-	TRBJ2-5	-	CASSSTVGRTAQYF	TGTGCCAGCAGCTCGACGGTGGGGAGGACGGCCCAGTACTTC
TRBV10-1	-	TRBJ2-1	TRBD1	CASSSGTGDNEQFF	TGCGCCAGCAGTTCCGGGACAGGCGACAATGAGCAGTTCTTC
TRBV28	once	TRBJ1-2	-	CASSSTGDYGYTF	TGTGCCAGCAGTTCAACAGGAGACTATGGCTACACCTTC
TRBV11-2	once	TRBJ2-5	-	CASSLTRSSYSETQYF	TGTGCCAGCAGCTTGACTAGGAGCTCCTACAGTGAGACCCAGTACTTC
TRBV29-1	-	TRBJ1-1	TRBD1	CSVNRDRATEAFF	TGCAGCGTGAACCGGGACAGGGCCACTGAAGCTTTCTTT
TRBV7-2	-	TRBJ2-5	-	CASSLGLVRQGGGETQYF	TGTGCCAGCAGCTTAGGCCTCGTGAGGCAGGGGGGAGGAGAGACCCAGTACTTC
TRBV5-5	-	TRBJ1-5	-	CASSLSHSGDQPQHF	TGTGCCAGCAGCTTGTCCCATTCAGGGGACCAGCCCCAGCATTTT
TRBV7-3	once	TRBJ1-1	-	CASSLRGGLGETEAFF	TGTGCCAGCAGCTTAAGGGGTGGACTCGGGGAGACTGAAGCTTTCTTT
TRBV10-1	once	TRBJ2-5	-	CASSELGKETQYF	TGCGCCAGCAGTGAGTTGGGAAAAGAGACCCAGTACTTC
TRBV7-9	-	TRBJ2-5	-	CASSLHGNVGETQYF	TGTGCCAGCAGCTTACACGGGAATGTTGGGGAGACCCAGTACTTC
TRBV7-9	few	TRBJ2-7	TRBD1	CASINGGDRGRYEQYF	TGTGCCAGCATCAATGGCGGGGACAGGGGGCGCTACGAGCAGTACTTC
TRBV5-1	-	TRBJ1-1	TRBD1	CASSDRVYTEAFF	TGCGCCAGCAGCGACAGGGTCTACACTGAAGCTTTCTTT
TRBV5-6	-	TRBJ2-6	TRBD1	CASSWGQTSGANVLTF	TGTGCCAGCAGCTGGGGACAGACCTCTGGGGCCAACGTCCTGACTTTC
TRBV18	-	TRBJ2-6	-	CASSPWGSGANVLTF	TGTGCCAGCTCACCTTGGGGTTCTGGGGCCAACGTCCTGACTTTC
TRBV12-5	-	TRBJ2-2	-	CASGLDPGSGAGELFF	TGTGCTAGTGGTTTGGACCCAGGGAGTGGTGCCGGGGAGCTGTTTTTT
TRBV6-5	-	TRBJ1-1	TRBD1	CASSYGTGGIGTEAFF	TGTGCCAGCAGTTACGGGACAGGGGGAATAGGCACTGAAGCTTTCTTT
TRBV7-8	-	TRBJ2-1	TRBD2	CASSLTKRGRAGEQFF	TGTGCCAGCAGCCTCACGAAGCGCGGGAGGGCCGGGGAGCAGTTCTTC
TRBV27	once	TRBJ2-3	-	CASRRGLDTQYF	TGTGCCAGCCGGAGGGGGTTAGATACGCAGTATTTT
TRBV6-1	-	TRBJ1-1	TRBD1	CASSLGQATEAFF	TGTGCCAGCAGTCTTGGACAGGCCACTGAAGCTTTCTTT
TRBV11-2	-	TRBJ2-5	-	CASSTLSSDLGTQYF	TGTGCCAGCAGCACTTTATCAAGCGACTTGGGGACCCAGTACTTC
TRBV7-2	-	TRBJ2-3	-	CASSPPGVKSDTQYF	TGTGCCAGCAGCCCCCCTGGAGTAAAATCAGATACGCAGTATTTT
TRBV27	-	TRBJ1-1	TRBD1	CASRQQGAVNTEAFF	TGTGCCAGCAGACAACAGGGGGCCGTGAACACTGAAGCTTTCTTT
TRBV6-4	-	TRBJ1-2	-	CASSPGTNRGYTF	TGTGCCAGCAGCCCCGGGACAAATCGTGGCTACACCTTC
TRBV28	-	TRBJ1-2	TRBD1	CATTGTGQELLYGYTF	TGTGCCACCACCGGCACCGGACAGGAGCTTCTGTATGGCTACACCTTC
TRBV27	once	TRBJ2-7	-	CASSGFFRNRGKSYEQYF	TGTGCCAGCAGTGGTTTCTTTCGGAATAGGGGGAAATCCTACGAGCAGTACTTC
TRBV7-2	-	TRBJ2-7	-	CASRRMWGELYEQYF	TGTGCCAGCAGACGGATGTGGGGCGAACTCTACGAGCAGTACTTC
TRBV6-1	-	TRBJ2-4	-	CASSERGAPNIQYF	TGTGCCAGCAGTGAACGGGGGGCCCCTAACATTCAGTACTTC
TRBV6-5	few	TRBJ1-5	-	CASSYSQGRGQPQHF	TGTGCCAGCAGTTACTCCCAGGGGAGGGGTCAGCCCCAGCATTTT
TRBV5-1	-	TRBJ2-1	TRBD2	CASSSVRGGRYEQFF	TGCGCCAGCAGCTCAGTACGGGGGGGCCGATATGAGCAGTTCTTC
TRBV29-1	many	TRBJ1-1	-	CSVTINTEAFF	TGCAGCGTTACAATAAACACTGAAGCTTTCTTT
TRBV28	few	TRBJ2-3	TRBD1	CASRRRDRFTDTQYF	TGTGCCAGCAGAAGACGGGACAGGTTCACAGATACGCAGTATTTT
TRBV7-9	once	TRBJ2-3	-	CASSSPLLASASTDTQYF	TGTGCCAGCAGCTCCCCCTTGTTGGCTAGCGCTAGCACAGATACGCAGTATTTT
TRBV7-2	few	TRBJ2-2	-	CASSFDVGTGELFF	TGTGCCAGCAGCTTCGACGTTGGTACCGGGGAGCTGTTTTTT
TRBV9	-	TRBJ2-7	-	CASSVELRGYEQYF	TGTGCCAGCAGCGTAGAGCTGAGGGGCTACGAGCAGTACTTC
TRBV5-1	few	TRBJ2-7	TRBD1	CASSVGTGGGEQYF	TGCGCCAGCAGCGTCGGGACAGGGGGAGGCGAGCAGTACTTC
TRBV4-3	-	TRBJ2-2	-	CASSLGYQDTGELFF	TGCGCCAGCAGCTTGGGATACCAGGACACCGGGGAGCTGTTTTTT
TRBV2	-	TRBJ2-3	-	CASSPRDARRRTDTQYF	TGTGCCAGCAGCCCAAGGGACGCTAGGAGACGCACAGATACGCAGTATTTT
TRBV5-4	-	TRBJ1-3	-	CASSPAGSGNTIYF	TGTGCCAGCAGCCCAGCAGGCTCTGGAAACACCATATATTTT
TRBV7-2	-	TRBJ2-1	TRBD1	CASSRDSAYNEQFF	TGTGCCAGCAGCCGGGACAGCGCATACAATGAGCAGTTCTTC
TRBV5-6	-	TRBJ1-2	TRBD1	CASSSPGQLLKNYGYTF	TGTGCCAGCAGCTCGCCGGGACAGCTTCTAAAAAACTATGGCTACACCTTC
TRBV7-2	-	TRBJ2-4	-	CASSLDRGLAKNIQYF	TGTGCCAGCAGCTTAGACCGGGGACTAGCCAAAAACATTCAGTACTTC
TRBV7-9	-	TRBJ2-2	-	CASTINPLSRDTGELFF	TGTGCCAGCACTATAAACCCCTTGAGTAGGGACACCGGGGAGCTGTTTTTT
TRBV18	few	TRBJ1-2	-	CASSLGTGRANYGYTF	TGTGCCAGCTCACTCGGCACAGGGAGAGCTAACTATGGCTACACCTTC
TRBV28	-	TRBJ2-3	-	CASSALPVTDTQYF	TGTGCCAGCAGCGCCCTCCCCGTGACAGATACGCAGTATTTT
TRBV4-1	-	TRBJ2-1	TRBD1	CASSQEPPPGTGRNEQFF	TGCGCCAGCAGCCAAGAGCCTCCCCCCGGGACAGGGAGAAATGAGCAGTTCTTC
TRBV27	-	TRBJ2-7	-	CASRPLPGSEQYF	TGTGCCAGTAGACCCCTGCCAGGGTCTGAGCAGTACTTC